This T cell receptor beta chain originates from a study of blood T cell repertoires in COVID-19. As for the study in general: Donors in the United States, Italy and Spain gave samples during acute or convalescent COVID-19. The cDNA or gDNA used as material had been derived from T cells, B-cell-depleted T cells, or PBMCs.

Original processing notes: For nucleated cells, counts were estimated from reference gene primer amplification. The assay was immunoSEQ multiplex PCR, and TCRdb's table has in-frame clones only and misses some. D and trimming come from the DNA, and the V and J calls and clone size come from that table. The sample includes 150,000 to 200,000 clones, 75% to 90% of them seen just once. CDR1 and CDR2 (germline): SGHAT, FQNNGV. The CDR3 sequence is 17 residues long. V was shortened by 5 bases and J by 0 bases, with 17 bases between the two germline ends. The sequencing sample was made of peripheral blood. The TCR sequence derives from a man in his fifties or sixties with acute or convalescent COVID-19. This chain links TRBV11-2 with TRBJ2-4; perhaps TRBD2 as D (5 bases). CDR3 bases: TGTGCCAGCAGCCCCCGCTCTAGCCCGGTAGCCAAAAACATTCAGTACTTC. Translated, it gives CASSPRSSPVAKNIQYF.